This T cell receptor (beta chain) was retrieved from a study of cytomegalovirus exposure and HLA in healthy donors. General study findings and limits: Indistinguishability led to the exclusion of some V segments, TRBV6-2 and TRBV6-3 included. Common viral pathogens seemed, in a later analysis, to connect with several of the most significant clusters. Highly shared sequence variants in one cluster were likely a sequencing artifact. The presence/absence work took it that sequencing depth was about the same across donors.

With 60 Vbeta and 13 Jbeta primers, the PCR was carried out. Generated by immunoSEQ multiplex PCR, the TCRdb table keeps only in-frame clones and is missing some. The ten most abundant clones cover 9% to 15% of a sample with roughly 54,000 clones. In regard to this clone: The antigen is not known.

The V segment lost 1 base and the J segment 5 bases; nucleotides outside the gene matches: 5. The CDR3 covers 14 residues. The germline gives CDR1 SGHRS, CDR2 YFSETQ. The gene calls are TRBV5-1 and TRBJ1-2; 7 bases are a match to TRBD1. The TCR sequence derives from a woman aged 30 to 39 in good health and CMV-seropositive. Specimen: PBMCs. CDR3 sequence reads: CASSLFGQEYGYTF. CDR3 sequence (DNA): TGCGCCAGCAGCTTGTTCGGACAGGAGTATGGCTACACCTTC.